This entry lists 15 T cell receptor beta chains sequenced from one sample in a study of blood T cell repertoires in COVID-19. TCRdb's table, derived via immunoSEQ multiplex PCR, lists solely in-frame clones and lacks some. The sample holds 45,000 or so clones, about nine tenths seen once. Material: peripheral blood. The receptors stem from a human donor in a cohort sampled during active COVID-19.

Only one count was recorded for this clone. The rearrangement links TRBV11-2 to TRBJ2-2; 8 bases map to TRBD2. Germline V CDR1 and CDR2: SGHAT, FQNNGV. The CDR3 spans 18 residues. Trimming cost V 2 bases and J 6 bases; bases outside gene matches: 14. CDR3 coding DNA: TGTGCCAGCAGCTTACAACGAATTGGAACGGGGGGGGCCGGGGAGCTGTTTTTT. This codes for CASSLQRIGTGGAGELFF.

The chain employs TRBV6-2 or TRBV6-3 and TRBJ2-1; 9 bases align to TRBD2. The CDR3 spans 16 residues. Germline CDR1 reads MNHEY; CDR2 reads SVGEGT. V lost 5 bases to trimming and J lost 8 bases; unmatched junction nucleotides: 13. This chain's CDR3 is CASSGSIGRGGYEQFF. The CDR3 DNA reads as TGTGCCAGCAGTGGGTCAATCGGGCGGGGGGGTTATGAGCAGTTCTTC.

The genes are TRBV13 and TRBJ1-6, with D possibly being TRBD1 (5 bases). Germline assignment: CDR1 PRHDT and CDR2 FYEKMQ (reference sequence). Trimming pared 0 bases from V and 7 bases from J, leaving 7 bases between. This CDR3 spans 14 amino acids. The CDR3 reads CASSLGGGNSPLHF. In DNA form, the CDR3 reads TGTGCCAGCAGCTTAGGGGGGGGAAATTCACCCCTCCACTTT.

The chain is built from TRBV19 and TRBJ2-5; D is perhaps TRBD2 (5 bases). The CDR3 sequence is 14 residues long. Germline assignment: CDR1 LNHDA and CDR2 SQIVND (reference sequence). The V gene lost 5 bases and the J gene lost 3 bases, with 13 bases spanning the gap. The CDR3 sequence is CASSLRRGEETQYF. CDR3 coding DNA: TGTGCCAGTAGTTTGAGACGGGGAGAAGAGACCCAGTACTTC.

This chain links TRBV5-5 with TRBJ1-1; no firm D call. This CDR3 is 15 amino acids long. CDR1 and CDR2 from the germline V gene are SGHKS and YYEKEE (reference sequence). V shed 0 bases and J shed 7 bases, with 16 bases lying between them. The DNA for the CDR3 is TGTGCCAGCAGCTTGGATTACCTCGGCGGAAATGAAGCTTTCTTT. Translation: CASSLDYLGGNEAFF.

This chain links TRBV30 with TRBJ1-2; 9 bases match TRBD1. CDR1 GTSNPN and CDR2 SVGIG come from the germline V gene (reference sequence). This CDR3 is 15 amino acids long. V was pared by 2 bases and J by 8 bases, with 12 bases of the junction left unmatched. DNA for the CDR3: TGTGCCTGGAGTTTAGGACCTGGGGACAGGGACGGCTACACCTTC. It codes for CAWSLGPGDRDGYTF.

This rearrangement joins TRBV24-1 to TRBJ1-6; D may be TRBD1 (6 bases). Trimming pared 8 bases from V and 14 bases from J, leaving 30 bases between. Per germline, CDR1 KGHDR and CDR2 SFDVKD. The length of the CDR3 is 17 residues. For the CDR3, the DNA is TGTGCCACCACCTCGCTAATAGGGACGGGGGGCGGATTCACCCTCCACTTT. This translates into CATTSLIGTGGGFTLHF.

This clone appeared a single time. The chain links TRBV4-2 to TRBJ2-7, with 8 bases lining up with TRBD2. V lost 1 base, J lost 0 bases, and 20 bases stayed unmatched. Per germline, CDR1 LGHNA and CDR2 YNFKEQ. CDR3 length: 21 residues. The CDR3 reads CASSQAGRGLGPSGSSYEQYF. The CDR3 bases are TGTGCCAGCAGCCAAGCAGGGCGGGGACTAGGTCCTTCTGGTAGCTCCTACGAGCAGTACTTC.

The V and J genes are TRBV18 and TRBJ1-1; 10 bases map to TRBD1. V gave up 3 bases and J gave up 2 bases; unmatched junction bases: 6. Germline V gene data show CDR1 as KGHSH and CDR2 as LQKENI. The CDR3 sequence is 16 residues long. CDR3 amino acids: CASSPRGTGENTEAFF. The CDR3 nucleotides are TGTGCCAGCTCACCTCGAGGGACAGGGGAAAACACTGAAGCTTTCTTT.

The V and J genes are TRBV4-1 and TRBJ1-6; perhaps TRBD1 as D (6 bases). Between the trimmed V and J ends, which lost 1 base and 7 bases, there was a span of 11 bases. CDR3 size: 15 residues. CDR1 is MGHRA and CDR2 is YSYEKL in the germline V gene. The CDR3 DNA is TGCGCCAGCAGCCAAGGCGGGGGCAGAAATTCACCCCTCCACTTT. Translating gives CASSQGGGRNSPLHF.

The chain carries TRBV7-2 and TRBJ1-1, with D tentatively TRBD1 (6 bases). V lost 2 bases to trimming and J lost 7 bases, with 14 bases between them. Germline values: CDR1 SGHTA, CDR2 FQGNSA. CDR3 length equals 14 residues. This CDR3 reads CASSLMGGASEAFF. CDR3 nucleotide sequence: TGTGCCAGCAGCTTAATGGGGGGGGCTAGTGAAGCTTTCTTT.

The rearrangement uses TRBV6-5 and TRBJ1-1; 7 bases agree with TRBD1. The trim removed 5 bases at V and 5 bases at J, leaving 5 bases unmatched. Germline V gene sequence: CDR1 MNHEY, CDR2 SVGAGI. The CDR3 totals 13 residues. CDR3 sequence reads: CASSLHRGTEAFF. The CDR3 DNA follows: TGTGCCAGCAGTCTACACAGGGGAACTGAAGCTTTCTTT.

The V gene is TRBV6-6, the J gene TRBJ2-5; 13 bases are shared with TRBD2. With V trimmed by 5 bases and J by 5 bases, 5 bases remained unmatched. CDR3 length: 15 amino acids. Per germline, CDR1 MNHNY and CDR2 SVGAGI (reference sequence). The CDR3: CASSQTSGGVETQYF. The CDR3 DNA reads as TGTGCCAGCAGTCAAACTAGCGGGGGGGTTGAGACCCAGTACTTC.

The J gene is TRBJ1-2, the V gene TRBV3-1 (or the pseudogene TRBV3-2); 8 positions agree with TRBD1. The CDR3 loop spans 16 amino acids. Germline assignment: CDR1 LGHDT and CDR2 YNNKEL (reference sequence). With 5 bases clipped from V and 4 bases from J, the junction kept 12 bases outside the gene matches. CDR3 DNA sequence: TGTGCCAGCAGCTCACAACCGGGACAGGCTTTCTATGGCTACACCTTC. Translation: CASSSQPGQAFYGYTF.

This chain connects TRBV7-3 to TRBJ2-5, with 7 bases lining up with TRBD2. The trim removed 3 bases at V and 5 bases at J, leaving 9 bases unmatched. Germline lookup yields CDR1 SGHTA and CDR2 FQGTGA. The CDR3 consists of 15 residues. The CDR3 reads CASSFGGTNSETQYF. The CDR3 region has the DNA TGTGCCAGCAGCTTCGGGGGGACTAATTCGGAGACCCAGTACTTC.